What follows describes a single TCR beta chain. Its antigen is not known. The data were taken from a study of circulating CD8 cells and anti-PD-1 response in melanoma. Study details: Non-responders showed stable or progressive disease; responders showed complete or partial response. Notes on the study in general: At M1, fewer than 8% of TRB clonotypes appeared in multiple subsets. Tumor reactivity was tested by peptide assays on expanded sorted subsets. PD-1 and DPOS subsets showed similar, higher clonality than DNEG.

Sorting of live CD3+CD8+TCRalphabeta+ cells by PD-1 and/or TIGIT gave four subsets. V gave up 1 base and J gave up 5 bases, with 6 bases separating them. This CDR3 spans 12 amino acids. The germline gives CDR1 DFQATT, CDR2 SNEGSKA (reference sequence). TCR libraries were prepared from around 15 ng of total RNA with the QIAseq Immune Repertoire TCR panel. TCRdb called the reads again in MiXCR, with one record for every CDR3 protein. The sample includes 1,500 to 2,000 distinct CDR3 sequences, around 7% of them seen just once. The chain employs TRBV20-1 and TRBJ2-1; D remains ambiguous. This clonotype originated in a human donor with melanoma. Specimen: CD8+ T cells from PBMCs, collected at baseline or after one month of anti-PD-1 therapy (not recorded which). The CDR3 bases are TGCAGTGCTAGAGCATGGGACAATGAGCAGTTCTTC. It is translated as CSARAWDNEQFF.